This T cell receptor (beta chain) emerged from a study of blood T cell repertoires in COVID-19. Study summary: COVID-19 samples from acute and convalescent phases originated in the United States, Italy and Spain. The analysed material was cDNA or gDNA that came from T cells, B-cell-depleted T cells, or PBMCs.

Unmatched junction bases numbered 6, after V lost 4 bases and J lost 6 bases. Germline CDR1 and CDR2: SGHRS and YFSETQ. CDR3 length: 13 amino acids. Methods used by the authors: The assay estimated nucleated cells by amplifying reference gene primers. The assay was immunoSEQ multiplex PCR, and TCRdb's table has in-frame clones only and misses some. V, J and clone size were drawn from that table, and D and trimming were deduced from the DNA. The sample comprises approximately 200,000 clones, roughly 77% of which are singletons, and 6% rests with the top ten. This sequence originates from a woman aged 40 to 50 with COVID-19, enrolled during active disease. The sequencing input was peripheral blood. This chain links TRBV5-1 with TRBJ1-2; TRBD1 matches 7 bases. The CDR3 DNA reads TGCGCCAGCAGCGCGACAGGGTTAGATGGCTACACCTTC. Amino acid sequence: CASSATGLDGYTF.